The clone carrying this T cell receptor (beta chain) has a handful of counts. Its specificity is not known. TCRdb reprocessed the 5' RACE reads via MiXCR and lists one record per CDR3 protein. Of more than 250,000 distinct CDR3 sequences in the sample, around 15% were seen once. This record belongs to a study of T-cell memory formation after mild COVID-19. Whole-study context: There were largely donor-specific TCR clusters.

Trimming removed 1 base at V and 1 base at J, with 13 bases between. The CDR3 has 16 amino acids. Germline V gives CDR1 SGHTA, CDR2 FQGNSA. Study-level results: There were some responding clones in pre-infection memory, which suggested that cross-reactive memory had joined. Clones contracting across day 15 to 85 had a balanced CD4/CD8 profile; later expanding clones leaned CD4+.

The rearrangement joins TRBV7-2 to TRBJ1-1; D may be TRBD1 (5 bases). Material: PBMCs or a T cell subset sorted from them (not recorded which). This TCR came from a man younger than 30 who had mild COVID-19 (a few samples of this study predate the infection). Cell type and time point are not known. This chain's CDR3 is CASSLELRTSNTEAFF. The CDR3 DNA follows: TGTGCCAGCAGCTTAGAACTCAGGACATCGAACACTGAAGCTTTCTTT.